One sample yielded the 28 T cell receptor beta chains listed below, sequenced in a study of shared clonotypes between healthy human individuals. The data were produced by immunoSEQ multiplex PCR, yet TCRdb's version contains in-frame clones alone and is incomplete. The sample carries 2 million to 2.5 million clones, roughly 91% recorded once. The naive CD8 population came from CD45RO-negative cells selected for CCR7, without terminally differentiated effector memory CD45RA+ cells. Sequenced sample: naive CD8+ T cells from PBMCs. The receptors were gathered from a man between 18 and 35 years old in good health. Some clones in this sample may be carry-over from other donors' samples.

The V gene is TRBV6-5, the J gene TRBJ2-5; TRBD1 might be the D (6 bases). CDR1 and CDR2 from the germline V gene are MNHEY and SVGAGI. CDR3 length equals 13 residues. Trimming shortened V by 10 bases and J by 0 bases, and 12 bases separated the two germline ends. The CDR3 reads CATVDRYQETQYF. The CDR3, as DNA: TGTGCCACCGTGGACAGATACCAAGAGACCCAGTACTTC.

V usage is TRBV6-6 and J usage is TRBJ2-7; D possibly corresponds to TRBD1 (6 bases). Trimming removed 2 bases from V and 6 bases from J, with 17 bases in between. The CDR3 extends over 15 amino acids. Germline V lookup: CDR1 MNHNY, CDR2 SVGAGI (reference sequence). This CDR3 reads CASSYGAGGHFEQYF. As DNA, the CDR3 is TGTGCCAGCAGTTACGGGGCTGGGGGCCACTTCGAGCAGTACTTC.

The chain links TRBV21-1 to TRBJ2-6; no DNA check was done on the table's D call, TRBD2. TRBV21-1 is given as a pseudogene. The CDR3 contains 18 residues. CDR3 region: CASSKHGGLPSGANVLTF. CDR3 nucleotide sequence: TGTGCCAGCAGCAAGCACGGGGGGCTCCCCTCTGGGGCCAACGTCCTGACTTTC.

The CDR3, as DNA: TGTGCCAGCAGCGTAGGGCGCCCTATCGGTGACTATGGCTACACCTTC. As protein: CASSVGRPIGDYGYTF. The rearrangement uses TRBV9 and TRBJ1-2; no reliable D call. The CDR3 has 16 amino acids. CDR1 is SGDLS and CDR2 is YYNGEE in the germline V gene. The V end was cut by 0 bases, the J end by 3 bases, with 15 bases between.

With respect to this clone: Different DNA sequences within this sample yield the same CDR3. This chain uses TRBV28 with TRBJ2-1, with 14 bases fitting TRBD2. This CDR3 comprises 15 residues. Trimming at V came to 3 bases and at J to 8 bases, leaving 3 bases not matched to a gene. Germline V gene data show CDR1 as MDHEN and CDR2 as SYDVKM. CDR3 sequence (DNA): TGTGCCAGCAGTTTGGGACTAGCGGGAGTGGATGAGCAGTTCTTC. It specifies CASSLGLAGVDEQFF.

The rearrangement joins TRBV11-2 to TRBJ2-1; D remains ambiguous. The CDR3 loop spans 18 amino acids. Trimming pared 1 base from V and 1 base from J, leaving 17 bases between. The germline V gene has CDR1 SGHAT and CDR2 FQNNGV. Here the CDR3 reads CASSLALQYSRSYNEQFF. CDR3 nucleotides: TGTGCCAGCAGCTTAGCATTACAGTACTCAAGGTCCTACAATGAGCAGTTCTTC.

J is TRBJ2-7 and V is TRBV27, with D hard to call. With 2 bases removed from V and 6 bases from J, the gap between germline ends came to 11 bases. CDR1 and CDR2 from the germline V gene are MNHEY and SMNVEV (reference sequence). The CDR3 contains 13 residues. The CDR3 DNA is TGTGCCAGCAGTTTAGGGCCCATCGCCGAGCAGTACTTC. Translated, it gives CASSLGPIAEQYF.

This chain connects TRBV7-9 to TRBJ2-1; D is uncertain. Germline CDR1 is SEHNR and CDR2 is FQNEAQ (reference sequence). CDR3 size: 13 residues. V gave up 6 bases and J gave up 9 bases, with 15 bases separating them. The CDR3 loop is CASRPTRVGEQFF. CDR3 nucleotide sequence: TGTGCCAGCAGGCCCACTCGCGTAGGTGAGCAGTTCTTC.

Points on this clone: The same CDR3 arises from other DNA sequences in this sample as well. The chain joins TRBV27 to TRBJ2-7, with D perhaps given as TRBD1 or TRBD2 (5 bases each). This CDR3 has 13 residues. Trimming removed 4 bases from V and 0 bases from J, with 7 bases in between. Germline assignment: CDR1 MNHEY and CDR2 SMNVEV (reference sequence). The CDR3 DNA reads as TGTGCCAGCAGTTCGGGACGCTCCTACGAGCAGTACTTC. Residues: CASSSGRSYEQYF.

With respect to this clone: This sample includes further DNA sequences coding for the same CDR3. The chain uses TRBV28 and TRBJ2-2; D gene uncertain. This CDR3 spans 12 amino acids. V lost 3 bases and J lost 5, with 4 bases in between. Per the germline V gene, CDR1 is MDHEN and CDR2 is SYDVKM. DNA for the CDR3: TGTGCCAGCAGTTTTTGGACCGGGGAGCTGTTTTTT. The encoded protein is CASSFWTGELFF. Supplemented by reference TRBV28 and TRBJ2-2, the full variable domain reads DVKVTQSSRYLVKRTGEKVFLECVQDMDHENMFWYRQDPGLGLRLIYFSYDVKMKEKGDIPEGYSVSREKKERFSLILESASTNQTSMYLCASSFWTGELFFGEGSRLTVL.

This chain connects TRBV12-5 to TRBJ1-5; tentative D call: TRBD1 (5 bases). The CDR3 totals 14 residues. The V gene lost 5 bases and the J gene lost 3 bases, with 11 bases spanning the gap. The V gene's germline CDR1 is LGHNT and CDR2 FRNRAP. CDR3 DNA: TGTGCTAGTGGTCCGGGGGGGTTCAATCAGCCCCAGCATTTT. Translated: CASGPGGFNQPQHF.

The rearrangement joins TRBV27 to TRBJ2-7, with D perhaps matching TRBD1 or TRBD2 (5 bases each). Germline V lookup: CDR1 MNHEY, CDR2 SMNVEV (reference sequence). V lost 4 bases and J 1 base, leaving 8 bases between the germline ends. The CDR3 length is 13 residues. The CDR3 DNA reads as TGTGCCAGCAGTTGGGGGTATTCCTACGAGCAGTACTTC. It encodes CASSWGYSYEQYF.

This chain uses TRBV4-3 with TRBJ2-7, with unresolved D. Trimming left V 4 bases short and J 4 bases short, with 20 bases between. This CDR3 has 16 residues. Germline CDR1 LGHNA, CDR2 YSLEER. CDR3 in amino acids: CASSPEAGRFRYEQYF. For the CDR3, the DNA is TGCGCCAGCAGCCCAGAGGCAGGTCGGTTTCGGTACGAGCAGTACTTC.

On this clone itself: In the same sample, other DNA sequences code for this CDR3. V gene TRBV19 combines with J gene TRBJ1-2; D not resolved. Deletions cut 5 bases from V and 4 bases from J, with 5 bases between. Looked up from germline, CDR1 is LNHDA and CDR2 is SQIVND (reference sequence). The CDR3 is 11 residues long. The CDR3 bases are TGTGCCAGTAGTTGGGCCTATGGCTACACCTTC. It codes for CASSWAYGYTF.

The V and J genes are TRBV27 and TRBJ2-1, with D unclear. This CDR3 is built from 14 residues. Looked up from germline, CDR1 is MNHEY and CDR2 is SMNVEV (reference sequence). Trimming pared 7 bases from V and 5 bases from J, leaving 15 bases between. DNA for the CDR3: TGTGCCAGCACCCTCACTCCGGAGCACAATGAGCAGTTCTTC. Translation gives CASTLTPEHNEQFF.

The CDR3 region is CASSLDWTGGFYEQYF. CDR3 DNA sequence: TGTGCCAGCAGCTTAGATTGGACAGGGGGCTTCTACGAGCAGTACTTC. This rearrangement joins TRBV11-2 to TRBJ2-7; 11 bases match TRBD1. The trim removed 0 bases at V and 3 bases at J, leaving 4 bases unmatched. This CDR3 comprises 16 residues. CDR1 and CDR2 (germline): SGHAT, FQNNGV.

A note on this clone: Other DNA sequences from this sample encode an identical CDR3 as well. CDR3 loop: CASSQVGSYNEQFF. The DNA of the CDR3 is TGCGCCAGCAGCCAAGTCGGCTCTTACAATGAGCAGTTCTTC. This chain connects TRBV4-1 to TRBJ2-1, with D uncertain. The germline CDR1 and CDR2 sequences are MGHRA and YSYEKL. CDR3 size: 14 residues. V was clipped by 1 base and J by 4 bases, with 8 bases between them.

V is TRBV2 and J is TRBJ2-7, with 7 bases aligning to TRBD2. With 3 bases clipped from V and 4 bases from J, the junction kept 9 bases outside the gene matches. Per the germline V gene, CDR1 is SNHLY and CDR2 is FYNNEI. This CDR3 is built from 15 residues. The CDR3 loop is CASSELSSGEYEQYF. For the CDR3, the DNA is TGTGCCAGCAGTGAGCTGTCGAGCGGGGAATACGAGCAGTACTTC.

This clone has a single count. The genes are TRBV28 and TRBJ1-2; 9 bases are shared with TRBD1. Germline trimming cut 5 bases from V and 4 bases from J; bases unmatched to any gene: 8. CDR1 MDHEN and CDR2 SYDVKM come from the germline V gene. This CDR3 is 15 amino acids long. CDR3 sequence (DNA): TGTGCCAGCAGTATACCGGGACAGGGCCTCTATGGCTACACCTTC. This gives the protein CASSIPGQGLYGYTF.

This clone was observed a single time. This chain links TRBV7-2 with TRBJ2-7, with D hard to call. The CDR3 is 15 amino acids. V lost 5 bases, J lost 3 bases, and 17 bases lay in between. Germline-derived CDR1 and CDR2 are SGHTA and FQGNSA. The CDR3 spells CASSPHRVDVYEQYF. The CDR3 nucleotides are TGTGCCAGCAGCCCCCACCGTGTGGACGTCTACGAGCAGTACTTC.

The chain's CDR3 is CASSLGPGPYNEQFF. Here the CDR3 DNA reads TGTGCCAGCAGTTTGGGCCCGGGTCCCTACAATGAGCAGTTCTTC. The V call is TRBV27, the J call TRBJ2-1; unclear D gene. Germline CDR1 and CDR2: MNHEY and SMNVEV (reference sequence). This CDR3 is 15 amino acids long. Trimming pared 3 bases from V and 2 bases from J, leaving 11 bases between.

The chain uses TRBV5-1 and TRBJ1-1, with a tentative D call TRBD1 (5 bases). CDR3 length: 17 residues. CDR1 is SGHRS, CDR2 YFSETQ, per germline. V gave up 4 bases and J gave up 1 base, with 20 bases separating them. CDR3 sequence reads: CASSPIRDVGGNTEAFF. CDR3 nucleotides: TGCGCCAGCAGCCCAATCAGGGATGTCGGAGGGAACACTGAAGCTTTCTTT.

This clone came up once. The chain combines TRBV7-7 with TRBJ2-2; 10 bases fit TRBD1. CDR3 length: 17 residues. V trimming: 6 bases; J trimming: 4 bases; junction bases outside the gene matches: 11. The V gene's germline CDR1 is SSHAT and CDR2 FNYEAQ (reference sequence). CDR3 in DNA: TGTGCCAGCAGTAGCAGCCTTAGGACAGGGGGCACCGGGGAGCTGTTTTTT. Translation: CASSSSLRTGGTGELFF. Full variable domain (outside the CDR3, taken from reference TRBV7-7 and TRBJ2-2): GAGVSQSPRYKVTKRGQDVTLRCDPISSHATLYWYQQALGQGPEFLTYFNYEAQPDKSGLPSDRFSAERPEGSISTLTIQRTEQRDSAMYRCASSSSLRTGGTGELFFGEGSRLTVL.

The gene calls are TRBV7-9 and TRBJ2-1; possibly TRBD1 for D (6 bases). The CDR3 has 14 residues. Germline CDR1 is SEHNR and CDR2 is FQNEAQ (reference sequence). Trimming took off 5 bases at V and 5 bases at J, with 13 bases between the two ends. CDR3: CASSDLDRNNEQFF. DNA for the CDR3: TGTGCCAGCAGCGATCTCGACAGGAACAATGAGCAGTTCTTC.

As concerns this clone: The sample holds other DNA sequences that translate to the same CDR3. This chain joins TRBV27 and TRBJ2-1; 12 bases agree with TRBD2. The CDR3 covers 15 residues. V was clipped by 5 bases and J by 10 bases; unmatched bases: 9. Germline-derived CDR1 and CDR2 are MNHEY and SMNVEV (reference sequence). The CDR3 coding sequence is TGTGCCAGCAGTCTCACCGGACTAGCGGGAAACGAGCAGTTCTTC. Translation gives CASSLTGLAGNEQFF.

V usage is TRBV27 and J usage is TRBJ2-3; the D is unclear. The CDR3 runs 14 residues. Germline lookup yields CDR1 MNHEY and CDR2 SMNVEV (reference sequence). Trimming left V 2 bases short and J 1 base short, with 7 bases between. CDR3 region: CASSLMAGTDTQYF. The CDR3 DNA reads TGTGCCAGCAGTTTAATGGCGGGCACAGATACGCAGTATTTT.

This clone was found once. V usage is TRBV7-2 and J usage is TRBJ2-1; 10 nucleotides line up with TRBD2. Per germline, CDR1 SGHTA and CDR2 FQGNSA. V lost 4 bases and J lost 0; bases outside the gene matches: 0. The CDR3 consists of 15 residues. The CDR3 DNA follows: TGTGCCAGCAGCTCTAGCGGGGGCTCCTACAATGAGCAGTTCTTC. It codes for CASSSSGGSYNEQFF. The full variable domain, rest sourced from reference TRBV7-2 and TRBJ2-1, is GAGVSQSPSNKVTEKGKDVELRCDPISGHTALYWYRQSLGQGLEFLIYFQGNSAPDKSGLPSDRFSAERTGGSVSTLTIQRTQQEDSAVYLCASSSSGGSYNEQFFGPGTRLTVL.

A note on this clone: Within the sample, other DNA sequences also encode this same CDR3. The V and J genes are TRBV28 and TRBJ2-1; 8 nucleotides agree with TRBD1. V shed 4 bases and J 7 bases; nucleotides not matched to a gene: 12. The CDR3 has 16 amino acids. Looked up from germline, CDR1 is MDHEN and CDR2 is SYDVKM. The CDR3 DNA is TGTGCCAGCAGTTCAACTCCCAGGGGGCGCGGGAATGAGCAGTTCTTC. This gives the protein CASSSTPRGRGNEQFF.